This T cell receptor (beta chain) was captured in a study of long-term antiretroviral therapy in people with HIV. The CDR3 totals 15 residues. Trimming cost V 5 bases and J 3 bases; bases outside gene matches: 7. Germline-derived CDR1 and CDR2 are MNHEY and SMNVEV (reference sequence). Version v3.0 of the immunoSEQ assay was performed at survey level. Clones were read by immunoSEQ multiplex PCR, and TCRdb kept only the in-frame ones, dropping some. The sample carries 30,000 to 40,000 clones, approximately 75% recorded once. This clone has a single count. The rearrangement joins TRBV27 to TRBJ2-3, with 8 bases fitting TRBD2. The material was unsorted PBMCs, obtained 3 years after starting antiretroviral therapy. This TCR was recovered from a man aged 45 to 65 with HIV. The CDR3 loop reads CASSRSGSRTDTQYF. As DNA, the CDR3 is TGTGCCAGCAGTAGAAGCGGGAGTAGAACAGATACGCAGTATTTT.